These 31 T cell receptor beta chains were sequenced from one sample in a study of T cell responses to AZD1222 COVID-19 vaccine. The data were produced by immunoSEQ multiplex PCR, yet TCRdb's version contains in-frame clones alone and is incomplete. This sample carries 100,000 or so clones, about 91% of them seen once, and the ten largest clones take 35% to 50%. This sample comprised peripheral blood, obtained 28 days after the second AZD1222 dose. The receptors were sampled from an adult who received the AZD1222 COVID-19 vaccine.

The chain recombines TRBV7-3 with TRBJ2-1; perhaps TRBD2 as D (6 bases). Trimming removed 4 bases from V and 5 bases from J, with 12 bases in between. The CDR3 sequence is 14 residues long. Germline CDR1 SGHTA, CDR2 FQGTGA. CDR3 amino acids: CASSSGLRNNEQFF. In nucleotides, the CDR3 is TGTGCCAGCAGCTCAGGACTAAGGAACAATGAGCAGTTCTTC.

Notes on this clone: At one end the junction does not follow the germline gene, possibly because of a read error. This rearrangement joins TRBV2 to TRBJ1-5; 7 bases are shared with TRBD1. In germline, CDR1 is SNHLY, CDR2 FYNNEI. The CDR3 spans 13 residues. The CDR3: CASRDRVDQLQHF. For the CDR3, the DNA is TGTGCCAGCAGAGACAGGGTCGATCAGCTCCAGCATTTT.

The chain employs TRBV12-5 and TRBJ2-7; no reliable D call. Germline CDR1 LGHNT, CDR2 FRNRAP. The V end lost 5 bases, the J end lost 3 bases, and 11 bases lay between the germline ends. This CDR3 has 13 amino acids. CDR3 sequence: CASGPGANYEQYF. The CDR3 DNA reads as TGTGCTAGTGGTCCCGGCGCCAACTACGAGCAGTACTTC.

The chain joins TRBV7-8 to TRBJ1-1; TRBD1 aligns across 7 bases. V gave up 5 bases and J gave up 4 bases; unmatched junction bases: 10. The germline gives CDR1 SGHVS, CDR2 FQNEAQ. The CDR3 sequence is 15 residues long. Here the CDR3 DNA reads TGTGCCAGCAGCCGTGACAGGGTGAAGGGCACTGAAGCTTTCTTT. Amino acid sequence: CASSRDRVKGTEAFF.

The chain links TRBV7-3 to TRBJ2-2, with 7 nucleotides matching TRBD1. The germline CDR1 and CDR2 sequences are SGHTA and FQGTGA. The V and J ends lost 5 bases and 9 bases, in that order; junction bases with no gene match: 6. This CDR3 has 13 residues. The CDR3 spells CASSESTGWELFF. The CDR3, as DNA: TGTGCCAGCAGCGAATCGACAGGGTGGGAGCTGTTTTTT. The full variable domain, with the rest looked up from reference TRBV7-3 and TRBJ2-2, is GAGVSQTPSNKVTEKGKYVELRCDPISGHTALYWYRQSLGQGPEFLIYFQGTGAADDSGLPNDRFFAVRPEGSVSTLKIQRTERGDSAVYLCASSESTGWELFFGEGSRLTVL.

The CDR3 protein is CAWRARGRAYEQYF. The CDR3 DNA is TGTGCCTGGAGAGCCAGGGGGAGGGCATACGAGCAGTACTTC. This rearrangement joins TRBV30 to TRBJ2-7; D possibly uses TRBD1 or TRBD2 (7 bases each). V dropped 3 bases and J dropped 4 bases, with 16 bases sitting between them. The CDR3 length is 14 residues. The germline CDR1 and CDR2 sequences are GTSNPN and SVGIG (reference sequence). The entire variable domain, with the rest obtained from reference TRBV30 and TRBJ2-7, is as follows: SQTIHQWPATLVQPVGSPLSLECTVEGTSNPNLYWYRQAAGRGLQLLFYSVGIGQISSEVPQNLSASRPQDRQFILSSKKLLLSDSGFYLCAWRARGRAYEQYFGPGTRLTVT.

This rearrangement joins TRBV19 to TRBJ2-7; TRBD1 matches 8 bases. With 5 bases clipped from V and 2 bases from J, the junction kept 8 bases outside the gene matches. CDR1 and CDR2 (germline): LNHDA, SQIVND (reference sequence). The CDR3 loop spans 15 amino acids. The CDR3 DNA is TGTGCCAGTAGTGCCTCCGACAGGGGCGCCTACGAGCAGTACTTC. Translation: CASSASDRGAYEQYF. The whole variable domain, remainder taken from reference TRBV19 and TRBJ2-7, is DGGITQSPKYLFRKEGQNVTLSCEQNLNHDAMYWYRQDPGQGLRLIYYSQIVNDFQKGDIAEGYSVSREKKESFPLTVTSAQKNPTAFYLCASSASDRGAYEQYFGPGTRLTVT.

The V and J genes are TRBV5-5 and TRBJ1-2; D gene ambiguous. CDR3 length: 13 amino acids. The V gene's germline CDR1 is SGHKS and CDR2 YYEKEE (reference sequence). The V end was cut by 6 bases, the J end by 2 bases, with 11 bases between. CDR3 coding DNA: TGTGCCAGCACCCAAAATTTCAACTATGGCTACACCTTC. Translated: CASTQNFNYGYTF. Using reference TRBV5-5 and TRBJ1-2 for the parts outside the CDR3, the full variable domain is DAGVTQSPTHLIKTRGQQVTLRCSPISGHKSVSWYQQVLGQGPQFIFQYYEKEERGRGNFPDRFSARQFPNYSSELNVNALLLGDSALYLCASTQNFNYGYTFGSGTRLTVV.

The sample holds one count of this clone. J is TRBJ2-1 and V is TRBV5-4; D is perhaps TRBD2 (6 bases). The CDR3 length is 14 residues. Germline V gene lookup returns CDR1 SGHNT and CDR2 YYREEE (reference sequence). V lost 4 bases to trimming and J lost 6 bases, with 14 bases between them. The CDR3 loop reads CASSPDWGGNEQFF. The CDR3 region has the DNA TGTGCCAGCAGCCCGGACTGGGGAGGCAATGAGCAGTTCTTC.

The rearrangement uses TRBV9 and TRBJ2-3; 7 bases line up with TRBD2. Germline CDR1 is SGDLS and CDR2 is YYNGEE. The CDR3 extends over 18 amino acids. V lost 0 bases, J lost 6 bases, and 16 bases stayed unmatched. Here the CDR3 reads CASSVGVLGGLGADTQYF. In nucleotides, the CDR3 is TGTGCCAGCAGCGTAGGAGTGTTGGGGGGGTTAGGGGCGGATACGCAGTATTTT.

CDR3 nucleotides: TGTGCCAGCAGCCTGAGACTAGCGGGAGCCTACGAGCAGTACTTC. Its protein product is CASSLRLAGAYEQYF. The rearrangement uses TRBV27 and TRBJ2-7, with 12 bases aligning to TRBD2. The CDR3 covers 15 residues. Germline trimming cut 6 bases from V and 2 bases from J; bases unmatched to any gene: 5. Looked up from germline, CDR1 is MNHEY and CDR2 is SMNVEV (reference sequence).

This clone has just one count. This rearrangement joins TRBV20-1 to TRBJ1-2; D is unresolved. This CDR3 contains 13 residues. In germline, CDR1 is DFQATT, CDR2 SNEGSKA (reference sequence). V dropped 3 bases and J dropped 1 base, with 9 bases sitting between them. The CDR3 here is CSASQWGNYGYTF. The CDR3 DNA reads as TGCAGTGCTAGTCAATGGGGTAACTATGGCTACACCTTC.

This clone was seen only a few times. This rearrangement joins TRBV19 to TRBJ1-5; the D gene is possibly TRBD1 (6 bases). The CDR3 is 15 residues long. V gave up 9 bases and J gave up 3 bases, with 18 bases separating them. Germline CDR1 is LNHDA and CDR2 is SQIVND (reference sequence). For the CDR3, the DNA is TGTGCCAGCTCCAGCCGGGGGGCGGTCAATCAGCCCCAGCATTTT. It codes for CASSSRGAVNQPQHF.

The rearrangement joins TRBV6-1 to TRBJ1-1, with D unresolved. The CDR3 covers 15 residues. Per germline, CDR1 MNHNS and CDR2 SASEGT. The germline V and J ends were trimmed by 2 bases and 4 bases, with 14 bases remaining between them. The CDR3 nucleotides read TGTGCCAGCAGTGAAATCGCAGGAGGAATCACTGAAGCTTTCTTT. Translated, it gives CASSEIAGGITEAFF.

The rearrangement links TRBV15 to TRBJ2-1; 10 bases map to TRBD2. This CDR3 comprises 16 residues. Germline loops: CDR1 LNHNV, CDR2 YYDKDF (reference sequence). After removal of 5 bases from V and 2 bases from J, the junction contained 6 bases not matched to a gene. The CDR3 DNA reads as TGTGCCACCAGCCTTGGACTAGCGGTTACCTACAATGAGCAGTTCTTC. Translation: CATSLGLAVTYNEQFF.

The rearrangement joins TRBV7-2 to TRBJ2-3; 9 bases agree with TRBD1. V was pared by 4 bases and J by 7 bases, with 15 bases of the junction left unmatched. Germline V lookup: CDR1 SGHTA, CDR2 FQGNSA. This CDR3 comprises 17 residues. CDR3 loop: CASSSRVGTGNEYTQYF. The CDR3 DNA is TGTGCCAGCAGCTCCCGGGTCGGGACAGGGAATGAGTATACGCAGTATTTT.

This chain links TRBV7-3 with TRBJ2-1; D is uncertain. The CDR3 sequence is 15 residues long. Trimming cost V 0 bases and J 2 bases, with 8 bases left between them. The germline CDR1 and CDR2 sequences are SGHTA and FQGTGA. The CDR3 is CASSLTVGPYNEQFF. The CDR3 nucleotides read TGTGCCAGCAGCTTAACGGTCGGCCCCTACAATGAGCAGTTCTTC.

The chain carries TRBV3-1 (or the pseudogene TRBV3-2) and TRBJ2-3; D unclear. The ends were cut back, 5 bases at V and 1 base at J, with 22 bases in the middle. This CDR3 contains 18 residues. Germline loops: CDR1 LGHDT, CDR2 YNNKEL (reference sequence). CDR3 DNA: TGTGCCAGCAGCACCACGCCCCGGGCGCGCCGGGGCACAGATACGCAGTATTTT. Encoded protein: CASSTTPRARRGTDTQYF.

This clone was recorded only once. V is TRBV7-2 and J is TRBJ2-3; no reliable D call. Trimming cost V 4 bases and J 2 bases, with 4 bases left between them. This CDR3 spans 12 amino acids. Germline V gives CDR1 SGHTA, CDR2 FQGNSA. The CDR3 spells CASSSFTDTQYF. The CDR3 coding sequence is TGTGCCAGCAGCTCCTTCACAGATACGCAGTATTTT.

The chain employs TRBV4-2 and TRBJ2-5; the D is unclear. Germline CDR1 reads LGHNA; CDR2 reads YNFKEQ. Trimming left V 0 bases short and J 2 bases short, with 10 bases between. The CDR3 covers 15 residues. The CDR3 loop is CASSQDRAGQETQYF. DNA for the CDR3: TGTGCCAGCAGCCAAGATAGGGCCGGTCAAGAGACCCAGTACTTC.

The chain carries TRBV6-6 and TRBJ1-3; D not resolved. Deletions cut 2 bases from V and 3 bases from J, with 2 bases between. The germline gives CDR1 MNHNY, CDR2 SVGAGI (reference sequence). The CDR3 consists of 12 residues. The CDR3 protein is CASSYNGNTIYF. CDR3 sequence (DNA): TGTGCCAGCAGTTACAATGGAAACACCATATATTTT.

J is TRBJ2-2 and V is TRBV7-3, with D hard to call. Germline V CDR1 and CDR2: SGHTA, FQGTGA. The CDR3 is made up of 12 amino acids. The V end was cut by 5 bases, the J end by 2 bases, with 3 bases between. The CDR3 region is CASSRNTGELFF. CDR3 coding DNA: TGTGCCAGCAGCCGAAACACCGGGGAGCTGTTTTTT.

The chain links TRBV12-1 to TRBJ1-2. TRBV12-1 is assigned pseudogene status. CDR3 length: 14 amino acids. The CDR3 coding sequence is TGTGCCAGCAGCAGCGAGAGAGCTAACTATGGCTACACCTTC. Encoded protein: CASSSERANYGYTF.

There are a few counts of this clone. J is TRBJ1-4 and V is TRBV3-1 (or the pseudogene TRBV3-2); unclear D gene. Looked up from germline, CDR1 is LGHDT and CDR2 is YNNKEL (reference sequence). V was shortened by 4 bases and J by 7 bases, with 10 bases between the two germline ends. The CDR3 has 13 amino acids. The CDR3 DNA sequence: TGTGCCAGCAGCCCCTCGTTGGGTGAAAAACTGTTTTTT. Residues: CASSPSLGEKLFF.

The chain carries TRBV5-1 and TRBJ2-2; TRBD2 agrees at 15 bases. The V segment lost 4 bases and the J segment 4 bases; nucleotides outside the gene matches: 8. The CDR3 is made up of 18 amino acids. In germline, CDR1 is SGHRS, CDR2 YFSETQ. The CDR3 here is CASSAGTSGRRGTGELFF. CDR3 bases: TGCGCCAGCAGCGCCGGGACTAGCGGGAGGCGGGGCACCGGGGAGCTGTTTTTT.

The CDR3 is CASSTPGGTLHF. The CDR3, as DNA: TGTGCCAGCAGCACTCCCGGCGGCACCCTCCACTTT. The J gene is TRBJ1-6, the V gene TRBV21-1. TRBV21-1 is tagged as a pseudogene. This CDR3 comprises 12 residues.

This clone was seen only once. V usage is TRBV7-2 and J usage is TRBJ1-6; the D is unclear. CDR3 size: 14 residues. V shed 3 bases and J shed 7 bases, with 10 bases lying between them. Germline assignment: CDR1 SGHTA and CDR2 FQGNSA. The CDR3 bases are TGTGCCAGCAGCTTTCGGCGAGTCAATTCACCCCTCCACTTT. It translates to CASSFRRVNSPLHF. The complete variable domain, with remaining parts taken from reference TRBV7-2 and TRBJ1-6, reads GAGVSQSPSNKVTEKGKDVELRCDPISGHTALYWYRQSLGQGLEFLIYFQGNSAPDKSGLPSDRFSAERTGGSVSTLTIQRTQQEDSAVYLCASSFRRVNSPLHFGNGTRLTVT.

This clone was recorded only once. The rearrangement links TRBV7-2 to TRBJ2-5, with D perhaps matching TRBD2 (5 bases). Germline values: CDR1 SGHTA, CDR2 FQGNSA. V was clipped by 4 bases and J by 5 bases, with 17 bases between them. The CDR3 totals 15 residues. CDR3: CASSSRTPRRETQYF. For the CDR3, the DNA is TGTGCCAGCAGCTCCAGAACTCCTAGGAGGGAGACCCAGTACTTC.

This chain joins TRBV6-2 or TRBV6-3 and TRBJ1-5; unclear D gene. Deletions cut 2 bases from V and 3 bases from J, with 8 bases between. CDR3 size: 14 residues. Germline V gene data show CDR1 as MNHEY and CDR2 as SVGEGT. The CDR3 loop is CASSYERLNQPQHF. CDR3 in DNA: TGTGCCAGCAGTTACGAACGGCTCAATCAGCCCCAGCATTTT.

This chain links TRBV5-6 with TRBJ2-7; TRBD2 agrees at 8 bases. Germline-derived CDR1 and CDR2 are SGHDT and YYEEEE. This CDR3 comprises 13 residues. With V trimmed by 4 bases and J by 5 bases, 5 bases remained unmatched. The CDR3 nucleotides read TGTGCCAGCAGCGGGCTAGCGGGCCACGAGCAGTACTTC. This sequence encodes CASSGLAGHEQYF.

The V and J genes are TRBV7-6 and TRBJ2-1, with 12 bases lining up with TRBD2. V shed 3 bases, J shed 9 bases, and the junction held 9 bases outside the gene matches. In germline, CDR1 is SGHVS, CDR2 FNYEAQ. This CDR3 is 16 amino acids long. In DNA form, the CDR3 reads TGTGCCAGCAGCTTTGCTAGCGGGAGGGTAGGAGGTGAGCAGTTCTTC. It translates to CASSFASGRVGGEQFF.